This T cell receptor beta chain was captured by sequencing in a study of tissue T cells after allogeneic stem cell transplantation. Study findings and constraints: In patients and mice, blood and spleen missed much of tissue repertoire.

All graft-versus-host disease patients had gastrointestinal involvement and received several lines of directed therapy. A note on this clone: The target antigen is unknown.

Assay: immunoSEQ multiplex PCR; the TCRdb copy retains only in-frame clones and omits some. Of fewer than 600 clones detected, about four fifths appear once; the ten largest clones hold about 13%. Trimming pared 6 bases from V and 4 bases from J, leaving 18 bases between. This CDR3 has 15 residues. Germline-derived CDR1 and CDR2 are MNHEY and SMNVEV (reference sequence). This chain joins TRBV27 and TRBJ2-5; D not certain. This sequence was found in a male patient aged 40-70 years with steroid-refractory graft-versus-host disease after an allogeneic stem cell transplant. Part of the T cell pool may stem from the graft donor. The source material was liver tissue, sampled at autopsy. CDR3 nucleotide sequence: TGTGCCAGCAGCTATCTCCGTGGCCCTGGAGAGACCCAGTACTTC. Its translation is CASSYLRGPGETQYF.